The T cell receptor beta chain described here comes from a study of T cell repertoires in cytomegalovirus infection (dated by TCRdb to between 2018 and 2020). Background for the entire study: Recently identified HLA-C-restricted CMV epitopes, whose presentation resists viral immunomodulation, were targeted by peptide stimulations together with well-studied HLA-B-restricted epitopes. Donor HLA type was relevant to the analysis, as public TCR beta signatures indicated carriage of CMV infection together with the matching HLA type.

In regard to this clonotype: The antigen this receptor binds is unknown. Per-nucleotide qualities are absent, and no much larger clonotype sits a single base away.

Sequencing took place on an Illumina HiSeq 1500. TCRdb reanalyzed the raw reads on its own, using fastp at Q25 for trimming and MiXCR for clone calling, and kept in-frame beta chains. Duplicate CDR3 protein sequences are folded into a single record with the most common DNA and genes. The sample records roughly 49,000 distinct CDR3 sequences, over 20% of which are singletons. The ten largest clones add up to roughly 90% of the sample. The paper as a whole reports these results and caveats: In both this cohort and an independent roughly 400-donor cohort, the cumulative frequency of public TCR beta family members distinguished carriers of CMV infection plus the relevant HLA type. The ex vivo response was dominated by HLA-C-restricted CMV-specific TCR beta clonotypes, which also provided the single most frequent clonotype in two of eight donors.

Unmatched junction bases come to 2, with V trimmed by 4 bases and J by 2 bases. Including cysteine and phenylalanine, the CDR3 has 14 amino acids. CDR3 DNA is the only sequence kept; it has 42 bases, read in frame from the first base. Reading the germline V gene gives CDR1 SQVTM and CDR2 ANQGSEA. The treatment or condition label for this specimen denotes: in vitro stimulation with specific CMV peptide epitopes to enrich CMV-specific T cells. The sequenced sample was CD8+ T cells from cultured PBMCs, obtained from culture after CMV antigen stimulation. The source of this sequence is a human donor in good health (CMV status not recorded). Some clones in this sample may be carry-over from other donors' samples. The sequence links TRBV29-1 to TRBJ1-5, with 10 junctional bases fitting TRBD1. The DNA sequence reads TGCAGCGTTGGGACAGGGGGTGGCAATCAGCCCCAGCATTTT. Translation gives CSVGTGGGNQPQHF. The full variable domain, with segments outside the CDR3 supplied by the reference TRBV29-1 and TRBJ1-5 proteins, appears as SAVISQKPSRDICQRGTSLTIQCQVDSQVTMMFWYRQQPGQSLTLIATANQGSEATYESGFVIDKFPISRPNLTFSTLTVSNMSPEDSSIYLCSVGTGGGNQPQHFGDGTRLSIL.